The 18 T cell receptor beta chains below were found in one sample sequenced in a study of PD-L1 blockade in urothelial cancer. Sequenced by immunoSEQ multiplex PCR; TCRdb stores in-frame clones only, minus some. Of about 81,000 clones listed, 90% to 95% are singletons. The material was PBMCs, obtained around atezolizumab (anti-PD-L1) treatment. These receptors were collected from a man aged 60 to 69 with urothelial cancer.

CDR3 residues: CASSEKVQPSYEQYF. CDR3 coding DNA: TGTGCCAGCAGTGAAAAGGTACAGCCTTCCTACGAGCAGTACTTC. This chain connects TRBV6-1 to TRBJ2-7; D is unclear. The germline V gene has CDR1 MNHNS and CDR2 SASEGT. This CDR3 has 15 amino acids. The ends were cut back, 2 bases at V and 1 base at J, with 12 bases in the middle.

The CDR3 bases are TGTGCCAGCAGCCCCGGACAAATAACCGGGGAGCTGTTTTTT. This codes for CASSPGQITGELFF. The rearrangement links TRBV7-3 to TRBJ2-2; TRBD1 might be the D (5 bases). This CDR3 has 14 amino acids. Germline V lookup: CDR1 SGHTA, CDR2 FQGTGA. V lost 5 bases to trimming and J lost 5 bases, with 12 bases between them. Full variable domain (outside the CDR3, taken from reference TRBV7-3 and TRBJ2-2): GAGVSQTPSNKVTEKGKYVELRCDPISGHTALYWYRQSLGQGPEFLIYFQGTGAADDSGLPNDRFFAVRPEGSVSTLKIQRTERGDSAVYLCASSPGQITGELFFGEGSRLTVL.

This sequence joins TRBV28 and TRBJ2-1; 7 bases line up with TRBD2. Losses at the gene ends were 7 bases for V and 6 bases for J; bases not matched to a gene: 15. Germline V gene data show CDR1 as MDHEN and CDR2 as SYDVKM. The CDR3 runs to 16 residues. The CDR3, as DNA: TGTGCCAGCATTCCCTCAGGAAGCGGGGCGTCCAATGAGCAGTTCTTC. The encoded protein is CASIPSGSGASNEQFF.

The V call is TRBV11-2, the J call TRBJ1-5; tentative D call: TRBD1 (6 bases). Germline values: CDR1 SGHAT, CDR2 FQNNGV. CDR3 length equals 17 residues. The V end lost 5 bases, the J end lost 2 bases, and 19 bases lay between the germline ends. The CDR3 sequence: CASSTTLGTSRNQPQHF. The DNA for the CDR3 is TGTGCCAGCAGCACGACCCTCGGGACAAGCCGCAATCAGCCCCAGCATTTT.

The rearrangement links TRBV19 to TRBJ2-2, with D unresolved. Trimming took off 1 base at V and 0 bases at J, with 3 bases between the two ends. The CDR3 is 14 residues long. Germline loops: CDR1 LNHDA, CDR2 SQIVND (reference sequence). CDR3 in amino acids: CASSIAPNTGELFF. Here the CDR3 DNA reads TGTGCCAGTAGTATAGCTCCGAACACCGGGGAGCTGTTTTTT. Full variable domain (remainder filled in from reference TRBV19 and TRBJ2-2): DGGITQSPKYLFRKEGQNVTLSCEQNLNHDAMYWYRQDPGQGLRLIYYSQIVNDFQKGDIAEGYSVSREKKESFPLTVTSAQKNPTAFYLCASSIAPNTGELFFGEGSRLTVL.

The rearrangement links TRBV7-2 to TRBJ2-7; possibly TRBD1 for D (6 bases). Between the trimmed V and J ends, which lost 2 bases and 0 bases, there was a span of 11 bases. This CDR3 is 15 amino acids long. Germline CDR1 and CDR2: SGHTA and FQGNSA. The CDR3 reads CASSLQGHASYEQYF. The CDR3 coding sequence is TGTGCCAGCAGCTTACAGGGACACGCCTCCTACGAGCAGTACTTC.

This clone has only a few counts. A read error may account for a junction end that differs from germline. This chain links TRBV7-7 with TRBJ2-1; the D is unclear. Per germline, CDR1 SSHAT and CDR2 FNYEAQ (reference sequence). The CDR3 is 13 amino acids. The CDR3 DNA sequence: TGTGCTAGCAGCTTCGCCGCGACTGGTGAGCAGTTCTTC. This sequence encodes CASSFAATGEQFF.

The rearrangement uses TRBV19 and TRBJ1-1; TRBD1 matches 8 bases. The V and J ends lost 3 bases and 9 bases, in that order; junction bases with no gene match: 6. Germline CDR1 reads LNHDA; CDR2 reads SQIVND (reference sequence). CDR3 length: 13 amino acids. The DNA for the CDR3 is TGTGCCAGTAGTATCCTCAGGGGGCCCCAAGCTTTCTTT. Residues: CASSILRGPQAFF.

The chain has TRBV9 and TRBJ1-1; no definite D call. The V end was cut by 2 bases, the J end by 2 bases, with 7 bases between. Germline CDR1 and CDR2: SGDLS and YYNGEE. The CDR3 consists of 13 residues. In nucleotides, the CDR3 is TGTGCCAGCAGCGTCCGACACAACACTGAAGCTTTCTTT. Its translation is CASSVRHNTEAFF. Together with reference TRBV9 and TRBJ1-1, the CDR3 gives the full variable domain: DSGVTQTPKHLITATGQRVTLRCSPRSGDLSVYWYQQSLDQGLQFLIQYYNGEERAKGNILERFSAQQFPDLHSELNLSSLELGDSALYFCASSVRHNTEAFFGQGTRLTVV.

This clone was detected only once. The chain joins TRBV5-5 to TRBJ2-1; 9 nucleotides line up with TRBD1. The germline CDR1 and CDR2 sequences are SGHKS and YYEKEE (reference sequence). V lost 4 bases and J lost 7; bases outside the gene matches: 9. The CDR3 consists of 15 residues. For the CDR3, the DNA is TGTGCCAGCAGCCGCGACAGGGGGTTCCTAAATGAGCAGTTCTTC. This sequence encodes CASSRDRGFLNEQFF.

This chain connects TRBV5-4 to TRBJ1-3; maybe TRBD1 (5 bases). Germline V gives CDR1 SGHNT, CDR2 YYREEE (reference sequence). V was pared by 0 bases and J by 1 base, with 8 bases between. The CDR3 contains 15 residues. The CDR3 reads CASSLDGGSGNTIYF. CDR3 coding DNA: TGTGCCAGCAGCTTGGACGGGGGATCTGGAAACACCATATATTTT.

J is TRBJ1-4 and V is TRBV4-1; D is perhaps TRBD1 (5 bases). V lost 3 bases to trimming and J lost 7 bases, with 15 bases between them. Germline V gives CDR1 MGHRA, CDR2 YSYEKL. The CDR3 is 15 residues long. CDR3: CASSQAGTRGEKLFF. The CDR3 coding sequence is TGCGCCAGCAGCCAGGCCGGAACAAGGGGTGAAAAACTGTTTTTT.

This clone was seen only a few times. DNA of the CDR3: TGTGCCAGCAGCTTGGGGCAGGGCGTTGAAGCTTTCTTT. Residues: CASSLGQGVEAFF. The rearrangement uses TRBV5-5 and TRBJ1-1, with D possibly TRBD1 on 5 matching bases. The CDR3 spans 13 residues. Looked up from germline, CDR1 is SGHKS and CDR2 is YYEKEE (reference sequence). V gave up 0 bases and J gave up 7 bases, with 10 bases separating them. Full variable domain (outside the CDR3, taken from reference TRBV5-5 and TRBJ1-1): DAGVTQSPTHLIKTRGQQVTLRCSPISGHKSVSWYQQVLGQGPQFIFQYYEKEERGRGNFPDRFSARQFPNYSSELNVNALLLGDSALYLCASSLGQGVEAFFGQGTRLTVV.

This chain connects TRBV19 to TRBJ2-7; 10 bases line up with TRBD1. Germline V gene sequence: CDR1 LNHDA, CDR2 SQIVND (reference sequence). The CDR3 length is 14 residues. V shed 6 bases, J shed 6 bases, and the junction held 8 bases outside the gene matches. The CDR3 coding sequence is TGTGCCAGTAGGATACCGGGACAGGGGACCGAGCAGTACTTC. As protein: CASRIPGQGTEQYF.

The sample holds a few counts of this clone. The rearrangement links TRBV5-1 to TRBJ1-1, with 7 bases identical to TRBD1. The germline CDR1 and CDR2 sequences are SGHRS and YFSETQ. The trim removed 0 bases at V and 0 bases at J, leaving 2 bases unmatched. The CDR3 is 15 amino acids. CDR3 protein: CASSLGGTVNTEAFF. The CDR3 DNA reads TGCGCCAGCAGCTTGGGCGGGACAGTGAACACTGAAGCTTTCTTT.

This clone was detected once. The chain recombines TRBV21-1 with TRBJ1-1; TRBD1, the table's D call, was not compared with the DNA. TRBV21-1 is flagged as a pseudogene. CDR3 length equals 18 residues. CDR3 amino acids: CASSNGPGHQPMNTEAFF. In DNA form, the CDR3 reads TGTGCCAGCAGCAATGGGCCAGGGCACCAACCGATGAACACTGAAGCTTTCTTT.

The chain is built from TRBV6-4 and TRBJ2-2; TRBD2 might be the D (6 bases). CDR1 is MRHNA, CDR2 SNTAGT, per germline. CDR3 length: 15 residues. V gave up 1 base and J gave up 7 bases, with 13 bases separating them. As DNA, the CDR3 is TGTGCCAGCAGTGACTTATCGGGAGTCGGCGGGGAGCTGTTTTTT. The encoded protein is CASSDLSGVGGELFF.

This sequence joins TRBV6-5 and TRBJ2-5; 14 bases are shared with TRBD2. This CDR3 has 15 amino acids. Trimming removed 8 bases from V and 6 bases from J; junction bases left unmatched: 8. CDR1 MNHEY and CDR2 SVGAGI come from the germline V gene. The CDR3 loop is CASQLTSGGGKTQYF. The CDR3 DNA reads TGTGCCAGCCAACTGACTAGCGGGGGGGGAAAGACCCAGTACTTC.